A single sample gave rise to the 14 T cell receptor beta chains below, sequenced in a study of identical twins. Via MiXCR, TCRdb re-called the 5' RACE reads, giving one row per CDR3 protein. The sample consists of approximately 500,000 distinct CDR3 sequences, roughly a quarter of them appearing once. A further study also used this sample, focusing on T cells expressing NK-cell markers.

The specimen was CD4+ T cells sorted from blood. The receptors originated from a woman aged 18-35 years in good health.

The sample holds a few counts of this clonotype. Here the CDR3 reads CASSSTRLAYNEQFF. DNA of the CDR3: TGTGCCAGCAGCTCCACTCGTCTAGCGTACAATGAGCAGTTCTTC. This chain links TRBV3-1 with TRBJ2-1, with D perhaps TRBD2 (6 bases). The CDR3 runs to 15 residues. CDR1 LGHDT and CDR2 YNNKEL come from the germline V gene (reference sequence). The V end lost 5 bases, the J end lost 4 bases, and 15 bases lay between the germline ends.

The chain employs TRBV7-8 and TRBJ2-1, with 13 bases fitting TRBD2. This CDR3 spans 17 amino acids. V trimming: 4 bases; J trimming: 2 bases; junction bases outside the gene matches: 5. The germline V gene has CDR1 SGHVS and CDR2 FQNEAQ. This CDR3 reads CASSSGLAGAAYNEQFF. The CDR3 DNA reads as TGTGCCAGCAGCTCAGGACTAGCGGGAGCCGCCTACAATGAGCAGTTCTTC.

A few counts support this clonotype. This chain connects TRBV12-3 or TRBV12-4 to TRBJ2-3; D might be TRBD1 (6 bases). This CDR3 has 15 residues. The germline V and J ends were trimmed by 2 bases and 0 bases, with 9 bases remaining between them. The CDR3 coding sequence is TGTGCCAGCAGTTTATCACAGGGAAGCACAGATACGCAGTATTTT. Translated, it gives CASSLSQGSTDTQYF.

There are a few counts of this clonotype. V and J are TRBV6-1 and TRBJ2-1; D uncertain. Deletions cut 0 bases from V and 2 bases from J, with 2 bases between. The CDR3 spans 13 residues. Germline V gene sequence: CDR1 MNHNS, CDR2 SASEGT. The CDR3 DNA reads TGTGCCAGCAGTGAAGCGCCCTACAATGAGCAGTTCTTC. It yields the protein CASSEAPYNEQFF.

This clonotype was counted many times. The rearrangement links TRBV12-3 or TRBV12-4 to TRBJ2-7; D not resolved. There are 13 residues in the CDR3. Trimming pared 1 base from V and 6 bases from J, leaving 10 bases between. DNA of the CDR3: TGTGCCAGCAGTTTAGGTCTCATGGCCGAGCAGTACTTC. Its protein product is CASSLGLMAEQYF.

This chain connects TRBV24-1 to TRBJ2-3; D unresolved. Germline V gives CDR1 KGHDR, CDR2 SFDVKD. V lost 9 bases and J 5 bases, leaving 8 bases between the germline ends. The CDR3 contains 11 residues. The CDR3 nucleotides read TGTGCCACCGGGGTCGGAGATACGCAGTATTTT. Translating it yields CATGVGDTQYF.

This clonotype turned up a few times. The genes are TRBV6-2 or TRBV6-3 and TRBJ2-2; no definite D call. Trimming cost V 6 bases and J 7 bases, with 24 bases left between them. CDR3 length: 17 amino acids. CDR1 and CDR2 from the germline V gene are MNHEY and SVGEGT. DNA of the CDR3: TGTGCCAGCAGCCCGTTGGTAGGTAGACCTTCGGGCGGGGAGCTGTTTTTT. Amino acid sequence: CASSPLVGRPSGGELFF.

This clonotype was counted a few times. The chain has TRBV10-3 and TRBJ2-2; D unresolved. Germline CDR1 reads ENHRY; CDR2 reads SYGVKD. The V gene lost 4 bases and the J gene lost 5 bases, with 5 bases spanning the gap. The CDR3 is 12 amino acids. CDR3 in amino acids: CAISADTGELFF. For the CDR3, the DNA is TGTGCCATCAGTGCAGATACCGGGGAGCTGTTTTTT.

The genes are TRBV7-8 and TRBJ1-1; D might be TRBD1 (5 bases). From germline, CDR1 is SGHVS and CDR2 FQNEAQ. The length of the CDR3 is 15 residues. Trimming left V 5 bases short and J 0 bases short, with 13 bases between. CDR3 region: CASSAAGRMNTEAFF. CDR3 nucleotide sequence: TGTGCCAGCAGCGCGGCGGGACGGATGAACACTGAAGCTTTCTTT.

This clonotype was seen more than once but under ten times. The chain links TRBV12-3 or TRBV12-4 to TRBJ2-5, with 7 bases aligning to TRBD1. The CDR3 is made up of 16 amino acids. V gave up 5 bases and J gave up 5 bases; unmatched junction bases: 14. CDR3 amino acids: CASSPGITGARETQYF. The CDR3, as DNA: TGTGCCAGCAGTCCGGGGATTACAGGGGCTAGGGAGACCCAGTACTTC.

The J gene is TRBJ2-7, the V gene TRBV5-4; 9 bases map to TRBD1. The V gene end was trimmed by 4 bases and the J gene end by 1 base; junction bases not matched to a gene: 6. The CDR3 is 15 amino acids. Germline V gives CDR1 SGHNT, CDR2 YYREEE (reference sequence). CDR3 sequence: CASSAWTGESYEQYF. CDR3 nucleotide sequence: TGTGCCAGCAGCGCCTGGACAGGGGAGTCCTACGAGCAGTACTTC.

This chain uses TRBV5-1 with TRBJ1-1; possibly TRBD1 for D (5 bases). Deletions cut 0 bases from V and 5 bases from J, with 20 bases between. This CDR3 has 17 residues. Germline V gene data show CDR1 as SGHRS and CDR2 as YFSETQ. CDR3 nucleotides: TGCGCCAGCAGCTTGGGTTTGGCGGGACTATTCGGGACTGAAGCTTTCTTT. It specifies CASSLGLAGLFGTEAFF.

This clonotype was recorded once. The chain combines TRBV24-1 with TRBJ2-7; 8 bases are shared with TRBD1. This CDR3 region has 15 residues. J gave up 6 bases and V 7 bases, and 13 bases lay outside the gene matches. Germline loops: CDR1 KGHDR, CDR2 SFDVKD. The CDR3 reads CATRLNQGAESEQYF. The CDR3 DNA is TGTGCCACCAGGTTAAATCAGGGGGCCGAATCCGAGCAGTACTTC.

This clonotype was picked up a small number of times. The rearrangement uses TRBV20-1 and TRBJ2-1; D gene unclear. The ends were cut back, 6 bases at V and 7 bases at J, with 13 bases in the middle. This CDR3 has 12 residues. Germline values: CDR1 DFQATT, CDR2 SNEGSKA (reference sequence). DNA of the CDR3: TGCAGTGCGTCTAAGGTCTCGAATGAGCAGTTCTTC. Translating it yields CSASKVSNEQFF.